Listed here are 6 T cell receptor beta chains from one sample, sequenced in a study of blood T cell repertoires in COVID-19. The assay was immunoSEQ multiplex PCR, and TCRdb's table has in-frame clones only and misses some. The sample lists some 200,000 clones; nearly 90% were seen once. The sample was peripheral blood. These receptors were taken from a man aged 60-69 years with active or convalescent COVID-19.

The chain carries TRBV7-9 and TRBJ2-4; D perhaps matches TRBD1 (5 bases). Trimming stripped 1 base from V and 8 bases from J, with 18 bases between. CDR1 SEHNR and CDR2 FQNEAQ come from the germline V gene (reference sequence). CDR3 length equals 16 residues. Here the CDR3 DNA reads TGTGCCAGCAGCTTAGGCTCTCCGGGCAGGGCGGACATTCAGTACTTC. Protein product: CASSLGSPGRADIQYF.

The chain combines TRBV7-3 with TRBJ2-2; the D gene is possibly TRBD2 (6 bases). This CDR3 has 12 residues. Germline values: CDR1 SGHTA, CDR2 FQGTGA. V was shortened by 3 bases and J by 7 bases, with 6 bases between the two germline ends. CDR3 DNA sequence: TGTGCCAGCAGCTTCGGGGGCGGGGAGCTGTTTTTT. It yields the protein CASSFGGGELFF. Full variable domain (outside the CDR3, taken from reference TRBV7-3 and TRBJ2-2): GAGVSQTPSNKVTEKGKYVELRCDPISGHTALYWYRQSLGQGPEFLIYFQGTGAADDSGLPNDRFFAVRPEGSVSTLKIQRTERGDSAVYLCASSFGGGELFFGEGSRLTVL.

This clone has only a few counts. J is TRBJ1-1 and V is TRBV6-1, with D possibly matching TRBD1 (6 bases). CDR3 length: 15 residues. V dropped 2 bases and J dropped 0 bases, with 10 bases sitting between them. CDR1 and CDR2 from the germline V gene are MNHNS and SASEGT. DNA of the CDR3: TGTGCCAGCAGTGAATCCAGGGGAATGAACACTGAAGCTTTCTTT. Protein: CASSESRGMNTEAFF.

This clone was observed once. This chain connects TRBV19 to TRBJ1-1; unclear D gene. Deletions cut 1 base from V and 7 bases from J, with 13 bases between. The germline V gene has CDR1 LNHDA and CDR2 SQIVND (reference sequence). This CDR3 has 14 amino acids. The CDR3 here is CASSIGGGPLEAFF. DNA of the CDR3: TGTGCCAGTAGTATAGGGGGAGGTCCCCTTGAAGCTTTCTTT.

The chain carries TRBV6-2 or TRBV6-3 and TRBJ1-2; 9 bases agree with TRBD1. CDR3 length equals 13 residues. Trimming removed 2 bases from V and 8 bases from J; junction bases left unmatched: 3. The germline V gene has CDR1 MNHEY and CDR2 SVGEGT. The CDR3 protein is CASSYRDRAGYTF. CDR3 nucleotide sequence: TGTGCCAGCAGTTACCGGGACAGGGCGGGCTACACCTTC.

The V and J genes are TRBV2 and TRBJ2-3, with D tentatively TRBD2 (6 bases). The CDR3 loop spans 13 amino acids. Germline CDR1 reads SNHLY; CDR2 reads FYNNEI. Deletions cut 3 bases from V and 5 bases from J, with 9 bases between. The DNA for the CDR3 is TGTGCCAGCAGTGAGGAGGGTTTAGATACGCAGTATTTT. This codes for CASSEEGLDTQYF.